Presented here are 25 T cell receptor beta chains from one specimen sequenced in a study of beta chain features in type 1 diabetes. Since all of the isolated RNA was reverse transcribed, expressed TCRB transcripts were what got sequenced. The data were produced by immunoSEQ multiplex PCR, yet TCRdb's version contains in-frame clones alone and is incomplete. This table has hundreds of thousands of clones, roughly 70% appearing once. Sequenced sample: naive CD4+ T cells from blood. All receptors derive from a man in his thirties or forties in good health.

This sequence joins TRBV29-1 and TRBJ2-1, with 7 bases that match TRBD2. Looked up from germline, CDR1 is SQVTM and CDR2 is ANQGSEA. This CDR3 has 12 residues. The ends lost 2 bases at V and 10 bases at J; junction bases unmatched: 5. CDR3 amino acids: CSVERAGDEQFF. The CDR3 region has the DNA TGCAGCGTTGAAAGGGCGGGAGACGAGCAGTTCTTC.

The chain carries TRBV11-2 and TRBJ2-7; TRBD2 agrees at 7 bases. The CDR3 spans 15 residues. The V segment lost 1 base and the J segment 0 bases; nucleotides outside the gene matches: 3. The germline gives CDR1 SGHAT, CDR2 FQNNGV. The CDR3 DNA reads TGTGCCAGCAGCTTAGTCGTAGCGGGCTCCTACGAGCAGTACTTC. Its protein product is CASSLVVAGSYEQYF.

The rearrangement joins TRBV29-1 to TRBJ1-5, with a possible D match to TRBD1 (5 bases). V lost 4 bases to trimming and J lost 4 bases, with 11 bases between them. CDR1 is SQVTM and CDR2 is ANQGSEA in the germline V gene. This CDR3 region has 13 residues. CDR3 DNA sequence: TGCAGCGTTGCTGAACAGGTTAATCAGCCCCAGCATTTT. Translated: CSVAEQVNQPQHF.

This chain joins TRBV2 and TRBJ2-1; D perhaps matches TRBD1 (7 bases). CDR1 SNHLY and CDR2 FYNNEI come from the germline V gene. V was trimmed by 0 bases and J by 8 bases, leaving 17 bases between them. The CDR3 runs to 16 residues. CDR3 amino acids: CASSEARDSNTHEQFF. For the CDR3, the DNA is TGTGCCAGCAGTGAAGCGCGGGACAGTAATACCCATGAGCAGTTCTTC. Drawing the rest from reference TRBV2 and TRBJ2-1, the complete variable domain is EPEVTQTPSHQVTQMGQEVILRCVPISNHLYFYWYRQILGQKVEFLVSFYNNEISEKSEIFDDQFSVERPDGSNFTLKIRSTKLEDSAMYFCASSEARDSNTHEQFFGPGTRLTVL.

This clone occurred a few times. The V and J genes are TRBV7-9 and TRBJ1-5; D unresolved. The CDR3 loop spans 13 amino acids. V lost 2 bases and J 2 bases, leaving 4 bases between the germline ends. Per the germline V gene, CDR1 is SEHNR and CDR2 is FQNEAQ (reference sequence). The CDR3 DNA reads TGTGCCAGCAGCTTATGGGGCAATCAGCCCCAGCATTTT. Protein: CASSLWGNQPQHF.

Written as DNA, the CDR3 is TGTGCCAGTAGTATTGGTCGTCCAGCGGGTACGAATGAGCAGTTCTTC. Translation: CASSIGRPAGTNEQFF. The chain has TRBV19 and TRBJ2-1; possible D gene TRBD2, 6 bases. The V gene lost 3 bases and the J gene lost 7 bases, with 19 bases spanning the gap. Germline CDR1 LNHDA, CDR2 SQIVND (reference sequence). The CDR3 covers 16 residues.

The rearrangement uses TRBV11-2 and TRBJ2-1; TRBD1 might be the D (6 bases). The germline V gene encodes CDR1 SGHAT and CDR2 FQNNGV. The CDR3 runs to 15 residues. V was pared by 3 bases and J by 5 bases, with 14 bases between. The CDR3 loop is CASSLGRGFDNEQFF. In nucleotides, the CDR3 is TGTGCCAGCAGCTTGGGCAGGGGCTTCGACAATGAGCAGTTCTTC.

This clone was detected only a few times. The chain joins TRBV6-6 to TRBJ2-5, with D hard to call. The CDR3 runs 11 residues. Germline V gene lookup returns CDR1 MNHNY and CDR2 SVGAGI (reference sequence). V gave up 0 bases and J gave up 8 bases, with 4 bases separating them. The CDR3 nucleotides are TGTGCCAGCAGTTACTCACAAACCCAGTACTTC. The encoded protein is CASSYSQTQYF.

DNA for the CDR3: TGCGCCAGCAGCCTACCTGGGACAGCGAACACCGGGGAGCTGTTTTTT. This encodes CASSLPGTANTGELFF. V is TRBV5-1 and J is TRBJ2-2, with 7 bases that match TRBD1. V dropped 4 bases and J dropped 0; count of bases not matched to a gene: 6. CDR1 and CDR2 from the germline V gene are SGHRS and YFSETQ. The CDR3 spans 16 residues.

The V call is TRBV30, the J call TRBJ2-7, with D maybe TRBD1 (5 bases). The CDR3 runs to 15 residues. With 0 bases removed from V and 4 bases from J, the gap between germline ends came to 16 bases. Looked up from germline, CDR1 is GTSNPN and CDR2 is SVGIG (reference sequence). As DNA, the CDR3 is TGTGCCTGGAGTGTACAGTACGGCCAGGGATACGAGCAGTACTTC. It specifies CAWSVQYGQGYEQYF.

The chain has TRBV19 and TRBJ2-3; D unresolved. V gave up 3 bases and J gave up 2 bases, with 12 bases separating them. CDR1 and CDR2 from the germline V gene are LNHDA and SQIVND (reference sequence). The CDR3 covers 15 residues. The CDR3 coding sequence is TGTGCCAGTAGTATGATGACGGGCATCACAGATACGCAGTATTTT. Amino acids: CASSMMTGITDTQYF. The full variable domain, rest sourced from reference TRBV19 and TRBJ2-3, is DGGITQSPKYLFRKEGQNVTLSCEQNLNHDAMYWYRQDPGQGLRLIYYSQIVNDFQKGDIAEGYSVSREKKESFPLTVTSAQKNPTAFYLCASSMMTGITDTQYFGPGTRLTVL.

CDR3 region: CASNTLGIPYNEQFF. In nucleotides, the CDR3 is TGTGCCAGCAACACTTTGGGGATTCCTTACAATGAGCAGTTCTTC. The chain has TRBV7-8 and TRBJ2-1; D is ambiguous. Germline CDR1 SGHVS, CDR2 FQNEAQ. V was clipped by 7 bases and J by 4 bases, with 17 bases between them. The CDR3 loop spans 15 amino acids.

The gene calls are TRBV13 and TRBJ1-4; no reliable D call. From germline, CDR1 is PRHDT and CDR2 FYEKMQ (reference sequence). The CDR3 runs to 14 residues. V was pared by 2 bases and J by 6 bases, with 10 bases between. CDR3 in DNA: TGTGCCAGCAGCTTAACGTGGACCGATGAAAAACTGTTTTTT. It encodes CASSLTWTDEKLFF.

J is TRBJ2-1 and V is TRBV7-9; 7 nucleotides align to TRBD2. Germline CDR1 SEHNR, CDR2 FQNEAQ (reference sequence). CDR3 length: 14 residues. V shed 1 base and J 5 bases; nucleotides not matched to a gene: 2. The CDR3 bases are TGTGCCAGCAGCTTAGAGCGGGATCACAATGAGCAGTTCTTC. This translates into CASSLERDHNEQFF.

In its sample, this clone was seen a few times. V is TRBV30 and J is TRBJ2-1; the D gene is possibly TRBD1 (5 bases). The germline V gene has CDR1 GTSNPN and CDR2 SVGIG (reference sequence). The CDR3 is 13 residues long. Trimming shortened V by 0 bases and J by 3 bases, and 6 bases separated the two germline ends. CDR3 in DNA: TGTGCCTGGAGTGTGGACAACTACAATGAGCAGTTCTTC. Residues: CAWSVDNYNEQFF.

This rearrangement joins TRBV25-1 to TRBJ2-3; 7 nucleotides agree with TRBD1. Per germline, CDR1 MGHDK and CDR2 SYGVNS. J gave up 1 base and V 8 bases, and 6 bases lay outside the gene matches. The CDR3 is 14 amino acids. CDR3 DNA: TGTGCCAGCCAGACAGGGCTGGGCACAGATACGCAGTATTTT. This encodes CASQTGLGTDTQYF.

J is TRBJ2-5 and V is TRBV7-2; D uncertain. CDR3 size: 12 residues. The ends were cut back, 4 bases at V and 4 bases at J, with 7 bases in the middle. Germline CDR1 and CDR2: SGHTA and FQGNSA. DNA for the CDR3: TGTGCCAGCAGCTCCACGCGAGAGACCCAGTACTTC. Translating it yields CASSSTRETQYF.

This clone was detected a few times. The chain's CDR3 is CSVGNRNHNEQFF. The CDR3 DNA reads as TGCAGCGTTGGAAACAGGAACCACAATGAGCAGTTCTTC. The V and J genes are TRBV29-1 and TRBJ2-1; a weak D match, TRBD1 (5 bases). V lost 4 bases and J 5 bases, leaving 12 bases between the germline ends. CDR1 is SQVTM and CDR2 is ANQGSEA in the germline V gene. CDR3 length: 13 residues.

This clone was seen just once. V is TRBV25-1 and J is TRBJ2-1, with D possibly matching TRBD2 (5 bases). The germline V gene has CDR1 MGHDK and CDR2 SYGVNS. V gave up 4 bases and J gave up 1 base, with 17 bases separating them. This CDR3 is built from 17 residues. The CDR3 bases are TGTGCCAGCAGTGGCCACGGGAAGGGTCGGTCCTACAATGAGCAGTTCTTC. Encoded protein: CASSGHGKGRSYNEQFF.

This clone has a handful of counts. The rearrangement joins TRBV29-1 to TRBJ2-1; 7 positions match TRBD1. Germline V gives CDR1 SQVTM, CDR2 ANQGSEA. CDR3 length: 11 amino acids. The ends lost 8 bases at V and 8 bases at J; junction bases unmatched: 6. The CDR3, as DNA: TGCAGCCTTAACAGGGGTGATGAGCAGTTCTTC. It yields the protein CSLNRGDEQFF.

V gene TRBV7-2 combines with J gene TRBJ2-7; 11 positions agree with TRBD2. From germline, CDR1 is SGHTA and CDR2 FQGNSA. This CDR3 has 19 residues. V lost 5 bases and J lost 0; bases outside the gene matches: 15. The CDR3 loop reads CASSPGTSGYFAISYEQYF. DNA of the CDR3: TGTGCCAGCAGCCCTGGGACTAGCGGTTATTTCGCGATCTCCTACGAGCAGTACTTC.

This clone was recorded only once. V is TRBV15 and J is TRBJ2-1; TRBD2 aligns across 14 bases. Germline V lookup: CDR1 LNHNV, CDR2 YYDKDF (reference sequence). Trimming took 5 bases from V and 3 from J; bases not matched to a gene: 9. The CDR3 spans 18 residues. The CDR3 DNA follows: TGTGCCACCAGCCATATCGGACTAGCGGGAGGTTACTACAATGAGCAGTTCTTC. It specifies CATSHIGLAGGYYNEQFF.

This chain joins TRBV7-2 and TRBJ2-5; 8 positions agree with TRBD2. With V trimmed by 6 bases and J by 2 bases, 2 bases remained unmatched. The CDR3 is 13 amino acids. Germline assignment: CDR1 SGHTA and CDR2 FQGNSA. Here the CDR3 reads CASRKREQETQYF. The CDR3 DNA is TGTGCCAGCAGAAAGCGGGAGCAAGAGACCCAGTACTTC.

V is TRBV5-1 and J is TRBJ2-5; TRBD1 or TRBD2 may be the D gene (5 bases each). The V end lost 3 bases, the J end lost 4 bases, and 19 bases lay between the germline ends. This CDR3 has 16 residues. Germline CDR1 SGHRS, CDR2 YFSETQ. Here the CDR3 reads CASSSTQFRDGETQYF. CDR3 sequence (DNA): TGCGCCAGCAGCTCCACACAGTTCCGGGACGGAGAGACCCAGTACTTC.

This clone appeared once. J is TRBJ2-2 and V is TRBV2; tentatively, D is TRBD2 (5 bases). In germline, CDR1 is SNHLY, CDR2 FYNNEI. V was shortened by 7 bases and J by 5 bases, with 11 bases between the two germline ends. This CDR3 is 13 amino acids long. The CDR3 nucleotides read TGTGCCAGCACATTAGCGAGGACCGGGGAGCTGTTTTTT. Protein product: CASTLARTGELFF.